Sequencing of this TCR beta chain was carried out in a study of CD8+CD57+ T cells in acquired aplastic anemia. Study summary: Isolated CD4+ and CD8+ cells, once sorted, yielded DNA averaging approximately 3 ug. The study, taken as a whole, reports: Between patients and controls, 25 to 35 CD8+ CDR3 sequences were found in common.

This clonotype was seen a handful of times. Its target is unknown. The TCR beta profiling, which covered VDJ combination and CDR3 sequence, was carried out using genomic DNA as the template. TCRdb reprocessed the reads with MiXCR, giving one entry per CDR3 protein. The table records about half a million distinct CDR3 sequences, over 25% of them present only once. The CDR3 contains 15 residues. Trimming took 5 bases from V and 2 from J; bases not matched to a gene: 11. Germline lookup yields CDR1 DFQATT and CDR2 SNEGSKA (reference sequence). Patients chosen for sequencing had CD8+CD57+ cells that had expanded, as shown by flow cytometry.

The chain joins TRBV20-1 to TRBJ2-7; TRBD1 agrees at 8 bases. The TCR was taken from a human donor with aplastic anemia. The sample taken for sequencing was sorted CD4+, CD8+, or CD8+CD57+ T cells (not recorded which) from PBMCs. For the CDR3, the DNA is TGCAGTGCTCAGGATCCCGGGACAGGTCCCTACGAGCAGTACTTC. This translates into CSAQDPGTGPYEQYF.